This T cell receptor (beta chain) derives from a study of response to subunit inactivated influenza vaccine. V lost 6 bases and J lost 8, with 13 bases in between. This CDR3 region has 12 residues. TCRdb itself ran the RT-PCR reads through MiXCR, one entry per CDR3 protein. The sample consists of around 570,000 distinct CDR3 sequences, about 11% of them appearing once. A further study also used this sample, focusing on T cells expressing NK-cell markers. That paper adds: The TCR beta cDNA came from 5'RACE template switching with UMIs. The TCR beta repertoires were obtained from sorted CD3+CD56+NKG2C+, CD3+CD56+NKG2C- and CD3+CD56-NKG2C+ T cells. Eight donors were sequenced, seven testing HCMV-seropositive and one testing seronegative. In four donors, dominant clonotypes made up about 25-65% of CD3+CD56-NKG2C+ cells. Clones of NKG2C+ T cells that had expanded were of unclear HCMV specificity.

The sequence was collected from a man in his fifties or sixties who received an inactivated influenza vaccine. The sequencing here drew on PBMCs from blood, taken on the day of vaccination. V and J are TRBV12-3 or TRBV12-4 and TRBJ1-2; TRBD1 might be the D (5 bases). This chain's CDR3 is CASRSYRKGYTF. DNA of the CDR3: TGTGCCAGCAGGAGCTACAGGAAAGGCTACACCTTC.